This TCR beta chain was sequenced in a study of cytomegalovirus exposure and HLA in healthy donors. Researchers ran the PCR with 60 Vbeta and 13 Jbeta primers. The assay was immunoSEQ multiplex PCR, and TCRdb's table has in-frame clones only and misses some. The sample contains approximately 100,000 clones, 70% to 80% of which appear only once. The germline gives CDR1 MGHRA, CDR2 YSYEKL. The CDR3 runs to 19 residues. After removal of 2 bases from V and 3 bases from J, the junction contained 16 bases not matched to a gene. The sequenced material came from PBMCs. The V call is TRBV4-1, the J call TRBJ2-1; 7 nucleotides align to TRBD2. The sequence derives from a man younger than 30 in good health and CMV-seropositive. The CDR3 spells CASSQLTAIGLADYNEQFF. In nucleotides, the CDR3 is TGCGCCAGCAGCCAACTAACTGCGATCGGGCTAGCGGACTACAATGAGCAGTTCTTC.